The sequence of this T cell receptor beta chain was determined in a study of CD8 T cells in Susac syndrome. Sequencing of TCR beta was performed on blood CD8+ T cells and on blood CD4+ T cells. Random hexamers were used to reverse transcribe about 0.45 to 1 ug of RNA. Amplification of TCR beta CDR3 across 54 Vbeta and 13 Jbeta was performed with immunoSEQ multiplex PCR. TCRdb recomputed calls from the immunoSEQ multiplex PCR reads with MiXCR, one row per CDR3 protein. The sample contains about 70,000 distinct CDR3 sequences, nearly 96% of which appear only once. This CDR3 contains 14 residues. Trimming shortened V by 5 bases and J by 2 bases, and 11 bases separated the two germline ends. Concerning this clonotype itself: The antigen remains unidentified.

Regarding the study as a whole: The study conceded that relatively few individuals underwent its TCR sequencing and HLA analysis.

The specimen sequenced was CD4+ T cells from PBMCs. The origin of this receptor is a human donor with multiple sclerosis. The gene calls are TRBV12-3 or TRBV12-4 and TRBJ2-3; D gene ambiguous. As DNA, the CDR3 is TGTGCCAGCAGTCTTGGAGATATCACAGATACGCAGTATTTT. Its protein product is CASSLGDITDTQYF.